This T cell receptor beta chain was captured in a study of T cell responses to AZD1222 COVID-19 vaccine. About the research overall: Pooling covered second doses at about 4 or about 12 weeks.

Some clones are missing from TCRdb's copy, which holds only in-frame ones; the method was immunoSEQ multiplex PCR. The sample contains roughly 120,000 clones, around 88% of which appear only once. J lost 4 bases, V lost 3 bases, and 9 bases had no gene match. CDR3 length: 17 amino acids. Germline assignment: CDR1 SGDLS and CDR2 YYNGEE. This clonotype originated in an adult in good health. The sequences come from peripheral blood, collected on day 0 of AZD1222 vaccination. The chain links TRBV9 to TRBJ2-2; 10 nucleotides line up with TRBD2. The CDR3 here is CASSETPSGRVTGELFF. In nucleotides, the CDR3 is TGTGCCAGCAGCGAAACACCTAGCGGGAGAGTCACCGGGGAGCTGTTTTTT.